The 27 T cell receptor beta chains presented below share a single source sample, sequenced in a study of PD-1 blockade in classical Hodgkin lymphoma. TCRdb's copy holds only in-frame clones and misses some; the assay was immunoSEQ multiplex PCR. The repertoire holds roughly 140,000 clones, with nearly 80% as singletons. With no exception, relapse followed autologous stem cell transplantation in all patients, and brentuximab vedotin exposure varied. This material consisted of peripheral blood mononuclear cells (PBMCs), taken before the second cycle of nivolumab. The receptors originated from a human donor with classical Hodgkin lymphoma.

This clone was observed a few times. The genes are TRBV19 and TRBJ1-5; D might be TRBD1 (5 bases). The CDR3 totals 16 residues. Per the germline V gene, CDR1 is LNHDA and CDR2 is SQIVND (reference sequence). The germline V and J ends were trimmed by 7 bases and 1 base, with 17 bases remaining between them. As DNA, the CDR3 is TGTGCCAGTACTCCCGGGGGGGAGATGAGCAATCAGCCCCAGCATTTT. This translates into CASTPGGEMSNQPQHF.

This clone appeared a single time. The J gene is TRBJ1-5, the V gene TRBV21-1. TRBV21-1 counts as a pseudogene. CDR3 length equals 12 residues. The CDR3 spells CASWDGNQPQHF. The DNA for the CDR3 is TGTGCCAGCTGGGACGGTAATCAGCCCCAGCATTTT.

The CDR3 sequence: CASSTGGTNEQFF. The DNA for the CDR3 is TGTGCCAGCAGCACGGGGGGGACCAATGAGCAGTTCTTC. This chain connects TRBV7-7 to TRBJ2-1; 8 nucleotides agree with TRBD2. The CDR3 extends over 13 amino acids. Germline CDR1 is SSHAT and CDR2 is FNYEAQ (reference sequence). The junction had 3 bases not matched to a gene; V was cut back by 5 bases and J by 6 bases.

The V gene is TRBV25-1, the J gene TRBJ2-6; the D gene is possibly TRBD2 (5 bases). CDR1 MGHDK and CDR2 SYGVNS come from the germline V gene. The CDR3 has 14 residues. The V gene lost 5 bases and the J gene lost 0 bases, with 5 bases spanning the gap. The CDR3 region has the DNA TGTGCCAGCAGTCGGGGCTCTGGGGCCAACGTCCTGACTTTC. It specifies CASSRGSGANVLTF.

The V call is TRBV9, the J call TRBJ1-3; D uncertain. V was pared by 3 bases and J by 0 bases, with 7 bases between. The CDR3 runs 14 residues. The germline gives CDR1 SGDLS, CDR2 YYNGEE. The CDR3 nucleotides read TGTGCCAGCAGCGCCGGCCACTCTGGAAACACCATATATTTT. Its translation: CASSAGHSGNTIYF.

V usage is TRBV6-5 and J usage is TRBJ2-6; no firm D call. Per germline, CDR1 MNHEY and CDR2 SVGAGI. V was shortened by 5 bases and J by 0 bases, with 8 bases between the two germline ends. This CDR3 has 15 amino acids. In DNA form, the CDR3 reads TGTGCCAGCAGTGCCTGGGACTCTGGGGCCAACGTCCTGACTTTC. It specifies CASSAWDSGANVLTF.

This clone occurred a few times. This chain links TRBV4-3 with TRBJ2-1, with TRBD2 matching 13 bases. Germline trimming cut 2 bases from V and 2 bases from J; bases unmatched to any gene: 3. Germline V gene data show CDR1 as LGHNA and CDR2 as YSLEER. The CDR3 has 17 residues. The CDR3 nucleotides read TGCGCCAGCAGCCAAACGGGACTAGCGGGGACCTACAATGAGCAGTTCTTC. Its translation is CASSQTGLAGTYNEQFF.

The rearrangement uses TRBV6-5 and TRBJ2-5; D is unclear. Trimming took off 2 bases at V and 4 bases at J, with 17 bases between the two ends. The V gene's germline CDR1 is MNHEY and CDR2 SVGAGI. The CDR3 spans 16 residues. In DNA form, the CDR3 reads TGTGCCAGCAGTTACGGTCACGACGGGTCGGGAGAGACCCAGTACTTC. As protein: CASSYGHDGSGETQYF.

The chain employs TRBV9 and TRBJ1-5, with D hard to call. Trimming took off 3 bases at V and 9 bases at J, with 13 bases between the two ends. Germline CDR1 is SGDLS and CDR2 is YYNGEE. The CDR3 totals 13 residues. In DNA, the CDR3 is TGTGCCAGCAGCGAGGAGACTGATCGGCCCCAGCATTTT. Translating it yields CASSEETDRPQHF.

For the CDR3, the DNA is TGTGCCAGTAGTCGGGGGCGGGACACCGGGGAGCTGTTTTTT. Translating it yields CASSRGRDTGELFF. This rearrangement joins TRBV19 to TRBJ2-2; either TRBD1 or TRBD2 may supply D (6 bases each). Per germline, CDR1 LNHDA and CDR2 SQIVND (reference sequence). The CDR3 is made up of 14 amino acids. Trimming took 5 bases from V and 3 from J, leaving 10 bases between them.

This clone was detected once. The gene calls are TRBV5-6 and TRBJ2-5, with D maybe TRBD2 (5 bases). CDR1 and CDR2 from the germline V gene are SGHDT and YYEEEE. Deletions cut 0 bases from V and 2 bases from J, with 8 bases between. There are 14 residues in the CDR3. The CDR3 nucleotides are TGTGCCAGCAGCTTGGGACTACGTCAAGAGACCCAGTACTTC. It is translated as CASSLGLRQETQYF.

The V gene is TRBV28, the J gene TRBJ1-5; a weak D match, TRBD1 (6 bases). V lost 7 bases to trimming and J lost 2 bases, with 15 bases between them. Looked up from germline, CDR1 is MDHEN and CDR2 is SYDVKM. This CDR3 region has 15 residues. DNA of the CDR3: TGTGCCAGCAATAGGGGGGGGAATGGCAATCAGCCCCAGCATTTT. It is translated as CASNRGGNGNQPQHF.

The chain couples TRBV6-5 to TRBJ1-2; TRBD1 might be the D (5 bases). From germline, CDR1 is MNHEY and CDR2 SVGAGI. The CDR3 has 11 amino acids. V was cut by 6 bases and J by 4 bases, with 6 bases left in between. CDR3 loop: CASRDIYGYTF. CDR3 bases: TGTGCCAGCAGGGACATCTATGGCTACACCTTC.

As regards this clone: A read error may produce the germline difference seen at one junction end. The V gene is TRBV7-2, the J gene TRBJ1-2; D remains ambiguous. Germline-derived CDR1 and CDR2 are SGHTA and FQGNSA. This CDR3 is built from 17 residues. The CDR3 coding sequence is TGCGCCAGCAGCCAAGAATTGAGCACTATAATAAGCTATGGCTACACCTTC. As protein: CASSQELSTIISYGYTF.

The chain couples TRBV5-1 to TRBJ2-7; no firm D call. The CDR3 extends over 12 amino acids. Germline assignment: CDR1 SGHRS and CDR2 YFSETQ. The germline V and J ends were trimmed by 0 bases and 6 bases, with 7 bases remaining between them. CDR3 DNA: TGCGCCAGCAGCTTGGGGGTGGGCGAGCAGTACTTC. Translated: CASSLGVGEQYF.

This sequence joins TRBV10-3 and TRBJ2-7; the match to TRBD2 covers 16 bases. The germline V gene has CDR1 ENHRY and CDR2 SYGVKD. CDR3 length: 16 residues. Trimming cost V 6 bases and J 1 base; bases outside gene matches: 3. The CDR3 loop reads CAISPGLAGGSYEQYF. The CDR3 DNA reads TGTGCCATCAGCCCGGGACTAGCGGGAGGGTCCTACGAGCAGTACTTC.

This clone was seen more than once but under ten times. This chain uses TRBV18 with TRBJ2-7; D is unresolved. Germline V gene sequence: CDR1 KGHSH, CDR2 LQKENI. Trimming removed 0 bases at V and 7 bases at J, with 10 bases between. This CDR3 is 13 amino acids long. In nucleotides, the CDR3 is TGTGCCAGCTCACCACCGGGAAGGGCAGAGCAGTACTTC. This sequence encodes CASSPPGRAEQYF.

Comment on this clone: The same CDR3 arises from other DNA sequences in this sample as well. The rearrangement links TRBV4-2 to TRBJ2-5; 7 bases match TRBD2. Germline assignment: CDR1 LGHNA and CDR2 YNFKEQ. V lost 4 bases to trimming and J lost 5 bases; unmatched junction nucleotides: 13. This CDR3 has 16 residues. This CDR3 reads CASSPLGGGGSETQYF. The CDR3, as DNA: TGTGCCAGCAGCCCACTTGGCGGGGGAGGGTCGGAGACCCAGTACTTC.

The V gene is TRBV7-2, the J gene TRBJ2-5; D gene unclear. The CDR3 loop spans 13 amino acids. CDR1 is SGHTA and CDR2 is FQGNSA in the germline V gene. V was shortened by 0 bases and J by 2 bases, with 4 bases between the two germline ends. As DNA, the CDR3 is TGTGCCAGCAGCTTAGCAGTTCAAGAGACCCAGTACTTC. The encoded protein is CASSLAVQETQYF.

The chain is built from TRBV7-3 and TRBJ2-1; 9 positions match TRBD1. V dropped 5 bases and J dropped 6; count of bases not matched to a gene: 8. The germline V gene has CDR1 SGHTA and CDR2 FQGTGA. This CDR3 has 15 amino acids. The CDR3 here is CASSLTGGPRNEQFF. In DNA form, the CDR3 reads TGTGCCAGCAGCCTTACAGGGGGCCCCCGCAATGAGCAGTTCTTC.

The V call is TRBV19, the J call TRBJ2-5, with 9 bases that match TRBD1. Losses at the gene ends were 3 bases for V and 6 bases for J; bases not matched to a gene: 11. Germline V CDR1 and CDR2: LNHDA, SQIVND (reference sequence). The CDR3 runs to 16 residues. Written as DNA, the CDR3 is TGTGCCAGTAGTATTGCCACAGGGGGCATGCGAAAGACCCAGTACTTC. Translation: CASSIATGGMRKTQYF.

This clone appeared once. This chain links TRBV5-1 with TRBJ1-1, with D uncertain. Trimming pared 4 bases from V and 7 bases from J, leaving 14 bases between. Looked up from germline, CDR1 is SGHRS and CDR2 is YFSETQ. CDR3 length equals 13 residues. The CDR3 loop is CASSTDPNGEAFF. The CDR3, as DNA: TGCGCCAGCAGCACGGACCCAAACGGTGAAGCTTTCTTT.

V usage is TRBV11-2 and J usage is TRBJ2-5; TRBD2 agrees at 8 bases. J lost 3 bases, V lost 0 bases, and 6 bases had no gene match. The CDR3 loop spans 16 amino acids. Germline CDR1 reads SGHAT; CDR2 reads FQNNGV. DNA of the CDR3: TGTGCCAGCAGCTTAGATGGTCGGGGGGGAGAAGAGACCCAGTACTTC. Its translation is CASSLDGRGGEETQYF.

The count of this clone is one. CDR3 sequence: CASSPTGPPQETQYF. The CDR3, as DNA: TGTGCCAGCTCACCTACAGGGCCTCCACAAGAGACCCAGTACTTC. This chain links TRBV18 with TRBJ2-5; a weak D match, TRBD1 (6 bases). This CDR3 comprises 15 residues. Trimming removed 3 bases from V and 2 bases from J, with 13 bases in between. Germline V CDR1 and CDR2: KGHSH, LQKENI. The variable domain in full, with the rest retrieved from reference TRBV18 and TRBJ2-5, is NAGVMQNPRHLVRRRGQEARLRCSPMKGHSHVYWYRQLPEEGLKFMVYLQKENIIDESGMPKERFSAEFPKEGPSILRIQQVVRGDSAAYFCASSPTGPPQETQYFGPGTRLLVL.

The chain couples TRBV18 to TRBJ2-7; D gene unclear. CDR1 KGHSH and CDR2 LQKENI come from the germline V gene. Trimming left V 3 bases short and J 6 bases short, with 15 bases between. The CDR3 contains 14 residues. CDR3 coding DNA: TGTGCCAGCTCACCCGGGTCTACTTCGGGCGAGCAGTACTTC. Translating it yields CASSPGSTSGEQYF.

V gene TRBV5-1 combines with J gene TRBJ1-2; D call uncertain. Trimming pared 1 base from V and 4 bases from J, leaving 14 bases between. CDR1 and CDR2 (germline): SGHRS, YFSETQ. The CDR3 totals 15 residues. CDR3 sequence reads: CASSLWVQNSYGYTF. The CDR3 nucleotides are TGCGCCAGCAGCTTGTGGGTACAGAATTCCTATGGCTACACCTTC.

V and J are TRBV6-1 and TRBJ1-2, with 12 nucleotides matching TRBD1. The V gene's germline CDR1 is MNHNS and CDR2 SASEGT. This CDR3 spans 13 amino acids. V was clipped by 6 bases and J by 7 bases; unmatched bases: 3. The CDR3 coding sequence is TGTGCCAGCAGCCGGGACAGGGGGCTTGGCTACACCTTC. Translating it yields CASSRDRGLGYTF.